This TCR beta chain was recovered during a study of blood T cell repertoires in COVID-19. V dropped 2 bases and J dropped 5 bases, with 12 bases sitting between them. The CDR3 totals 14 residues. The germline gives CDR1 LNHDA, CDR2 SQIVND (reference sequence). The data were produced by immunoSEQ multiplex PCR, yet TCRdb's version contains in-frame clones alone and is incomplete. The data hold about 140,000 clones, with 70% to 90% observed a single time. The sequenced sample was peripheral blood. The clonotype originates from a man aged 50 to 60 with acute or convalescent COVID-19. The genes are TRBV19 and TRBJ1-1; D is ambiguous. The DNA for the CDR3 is TGTGCCAGTAGTATAACGGGTGGGTGGACTGAAGCTTTCTTT. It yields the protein CASSITGGWTEAFF.